Listed below are T cell receptor beta chains from one sample, sequenced in a study of post-analysis software for immune sequencing data. TCRdb passed the PCR reads through MiXCR, listing each CDR3 protein once. The sample carries over 300,000 distinct CDR3 sequences, approximately 38% recorded once. The sample taken for sequencing was blood. The origin of the receptors is a girl aged 5-17 years with multiple sclerosis. The CDR3 runs from the conserved cysteine through the conserved F or W. Fields, in order: clone size, J gene, V gene, D gene, CDR3 DNA, CDR3 protein. A D gene is named only where the DNA matches it firmly. The size of a clone is reported for some rows only, either as once, few or many, or as a class for expanded clones.

>-|TRBJ2-1|TRBV25-1|-
TGTGCCAGCAGACACAGCGGGACAGGTTACAATGAGCAGTTCTTC
CASRHSGTGYNEQFF
>few|TRBJ2-1|TRBV20-1|TRBD2
TGCAGTGCGTCGGGCGGTAGCGGGGGCTACAATGAGCAGTTCTTC
CSASGGSGGYNEQFF
>once|TRBJ2-2|TRBV10-3|TRBD1
TGTGTCATCGGGGACAGGGGGCGCAACACCGAGGAGCTGTTTTTT
CVIGDRGRNTEELFF
>-|TRBJ1-2|TRBV10-3|-
TGTGCCATCAGTGAGTCGGCAACAGGGAGCTATGGCTACACCTTC
CAISESATGSYGYTF
>-|TRBJ2-3|TRBV28|-
TGTGCCAGCAGTGGCGAGGGTACGACAGATACGCAGTATTTT
CASSGEGTTDTQYF
>-|TRBJ2-1|TRBV11-2|-
TGTGCCAGCAGCTTGACTCCGGATAGGGGGAACAATGAGCAGTTCTTC
CASSLTPDRGNNEQFF
>-|TRBJ2-7|TRBV20-1|-
TGCAGTGCTAGGTGGGGCAGTAATCCCGAGCAGTACTTC
CSARWGSNPEQYF
>many|TRBJ2-1|TRBV4-3|-
TGCGCCAGCAGCCAAGCAATCTGGGGGGGGGCCAGGGGAAACAATGAGCAGTTCTTC
CASSQAIWGGARGNNEQFF
>-|TRBJ1-1|TRBV10-3|-
TGTGCCATCAGTGAGGGGATCGACCACACTGAAGCTTTCTTT
CAISEGIDHTEAFF
>-|TRBJ2-7|TRBV12-3/TRBV12-4|TRBD1
TGTGCCAGCAGTTTAACTGAGACAGGGGGATTCGAGCAGTACTTC
CASSLTETGGFEQYF
>many|TRBJ2-1|TRBV7-2|TRBD2
TGTGCCAGCAGCTCAAAGGCTGTAAGCGGGGGGGCCTCGACTGAGCAGTTCTTC
CASSSKAVSGGASTEQFF
>-|TRBJ1-5|TRBV4-1|-
TGCGCCAGCAGCCAGGGTTGGGGGGATGGAAATCAGCCCCAGCATTTT
CASSQGWGDGNQPQHF
>few|TRBJ2-3|TRBV28|-
TGTGCCAGCAGTTACCGGGATTTTGGGCGGGCCGCGAATACGCAGTATTTT
CASSYRDFGRAANTQYF
>-|TRBJ1-1|TRBV4-1|-
TGCGCCAGCAGCCCCCCCCTAGGACTGAACACTGAAGCTTTCTTT
CASSPPLGLNTEAFF
>-|TRBJ2-2|TRBV20-1|TRBD1
TGCAGTGCCGGACAGGACACCGGGGAGCGGTTTTTT
CSAGQDTGERFF
>-|TRBJ1-1|TRBV7-3|-
TGTGCCAGCAGCTTACTCGGCCGCTCTCAAGCTTTCTTT
CASSLLGRSQAFF
>-|TRBJ2-4|TRBV19|-
TGTGCCAGTAGTATGAACAGGGCGACCATTCAGTACTTC
CASSMNRATIQYF
>few|TRBJ1-2|TRBV12-3/TRBV12-4|-
TGTGCCAGCCTAGCTAACTATGGCTACACCTTC
CASLANYGYTF
>-|TRBJ2-7|TRBV3-1|-
TGTGCCAGCAGCCAAGATGGCCGCTCCTACGAGCAGTACTTC
CASSQDGRSYEQYF
>few|TRBJ2-1|TRBV9|-
TGTGCCAGCAGCGTAGGTCAGCCTTCATCCTACAATGAGCAGTTCTTC
CASSVGQPSSYNEQFF
>few|TRBJ2-1|TRBV12-3/TRBV12-4|-
TGTGCCAGCAGTTTAGATGGAGCAAGGAGCTCCTACAATGAGCAGTTCTTC
CASSLDGARSSYNEQFF
>-|TRBJ2-1|TRBV6-5|TRBD2
TGTGCCAGCAGTTACTCCGAGCGGGGGGGGCAGTTCTTC
CASSYSERGGQFF
>-|TRBJ1-4|TRBV6-5|-
TGTGCCAGCAGTTACTCGAGGGGCAAGACCGTCTTAGCAACTAATGAAAAACTGTTTTTT
CASSYSRGKTVLATNEKLFF
>few|TRBJ1-2|TRBV2|-
TGTGCCAGCAGCCCTCTGGGCGGCTACACCTTC
CASSPLGGYTF
>-|TRBJ2-1|TRBV6-2/TRBV6-3|-
TGTGCCAGCAGTTACGAAGAGGTTTACAATGAGCAGTTCTTC
CASSYEEVYNEQFF
>-|TRBJ2-7|TRBV6-6|-
TGTGCCAGCACGGGTGTCAGTAAGGGTGACGAGCAGTACTTC
CASTGVSKGDEQYF
>few|TRBJ2-3|TRBV15|-
TGTGCCACCAGCAGACTATCGACAGGTACAGATACGCAGTATTTT
CATSRLSTGTDTQYF
>-|TRBJ2-7|TRBV3-1|TRBD1
TGTGCCAGCAGTCCTACCGGGACAGGGGGCTTCGAGCAGTACTTC
CASSPTGTGGFEQYF
>-|TRBJ1-5|TRBV10-3|-
TGTGCCATCAGGGGGGACAGCAATCAGCCCCAGCATTTT
CAIRGDSNQPQHF
>-|TRBJ2-2|TRBV4-1|-
TGCGCCAGCAGCCAAGATACAGGCCCGGGCGGGGAGCTGTTTTTT
CASSQDTGPGGELFF
>few|TRBJ2-5|TRBV4-1|-
TGCGCCAGCAGCCAAGAGTTCCTCTCAGGGCCGGAGACCCAGTACTTC
CASSQEFLSGPETQYF
>-|TRBJ2-7|TRBV7-9|-
TGTGCCAGCAGCCTACACCCCGAGGAGCAGTACTTC
CASSLHPEEQYF
>-|TRBJ1-1|TRBV4-2|-
TGTGCCAGCAGCCAAGATCGAATCAGTTATCGGGGGGCCCCTGAAGCTTTCTTT
CASSQDRISYRGAPEAFF
>-|TRBJ1-6|TRBV6-5|-
TGTGCCAGCAATTTAAGGAGCTCCTATAATTCACCCCTCCACTTT
CASNLRSSYNSPLHF
>few|TRBJ2-1|TRBV20-1|-
TGCAGTGCGCATACCCCGGGCGCCATTAAAGAGTTCTTC
CSAHTPGAIKEFF
>few|TRBJ2-5|TRBV7-2|TRBD2
TGTGCCAGCAGCTCGCGACTAGCGGGGGGAGAGACCCAGTACTTC
CASSSRLAGGETQYF
>few|TRBJ1-3|TRBV6-5|TRBD1
TGTGCCAGCAGTTTCCGTACGGGACAGTCCATCTCTGGAAACACCATATATTTT
CASSFRTGQSISGNTIYF
>-|TRBJ1-2|TRBV12-3/TRBV12-4|-
TGTGCCAGCAGTTACAGGGCGGAGGGCTACACCTTC
CASSYRAEGYTF
>-|TRBJ1-2|TRBV6-1|TRBD1
TGTGCCAGCAGTGAAGGGACAGGGTGGACTGGCTACACCTTC
CASSEGTGWTGYTF
>-|TRBJ2-5|TRBV10-1|-
TGCGCCAGCAGTGAGTCGAAAGCTGGGGGGACCCAGTACTTC
CASSESKAGGTQYF
>many|TRBJ2-7|TRBV28|-
TGTGCCAGCAGTTCGACAGGCACGGGGAACGAGCAGTACTTC
CASSSTGTGNEQYF
>-|TRBJ1-1|TRBV12-3/TRBV12-4|-
TGTACCAGCGACCTCAAGGTCAGGGCTTTCTTT
CTSDLKVRAFF
>few|TRBJ2-6|TRBV25-1|-
TGTGCCAGCAGTTCTCGCAACTCTGGGGCCAACGTCCTGACTTTC
CASSSRNSGANVLTF
>-|TRBJ1-4|TRBV29-1|TRBD1
TGCAGCGCCACACAGGGGGGCTTCGTTAATGAAAAACTGTTTTTT
CSATQGGFVNEKLFF
>few|TRBJ2-7|TRBV4-1|TRBD1
TGCGCCAGCAGCCAAAACAGGGGGCACGAGCAGTACTTC
CASSQNRGHEQYF
>-|TRBJ2-4|TRBV27|TRBD1
TGTGCCAGCAGTTTGACAGGGTGGGGAATCATTCAGTACTTC
CASSLTGWGIIQYF
>few|TRBJ2-1|TRBV19|TRBD1
TGTGCCAGTAGTGTCGACAGGGGGTGGTACAATGAGCAGTTCTTC
CASSVDRGWYNEQFF
>few|TRBJ2-3|TRBV28|-
TGTGCCAGCTCAGGCACTGCTGGCACAGATACGCAGTATTTT
CASSGTAGTDTQYF
>few|TRBJ1-2|TRBV5-5|-
TGTGCCAGCAGACGATACTATGGCTACACCTTC
CASRRYYGYTF
>few|TRBJ2-5|TRBV12-3/TRBV12-4|TRBD2
TGTGCCAGCAACCTAGCGGGGGCCATCCAAGAGACCCAGTACTTC
CASNLAGAIQETQYF
>-|TRBJ2-5|TRBV20-1|TRBD1
TGCAGTGCTAGAGATAGAAACAGGGGACAAGAGACCCAGTACTTC
CSARDRNRGQETQYF
>-|TRBJ1-1|TRBV11-2|-
TGTGCCAGCAGCCTCCAGGGTACCATGAACACTGAAGCTTTCTTT
CASSLQGTMNTEAFF
>-|TRBJ2-1|TRBV28|TRBD2
TGTGCCAGCAGCTCCCCCCAGCGGGGGGGTTGGAATGAGCAGTTCTTC
CASSSPQRGGWNEQFF
>-|TRBJ2-3|TRBV12-3/TRBV12-4|TRBD2
TGTGCCAGCAGTTTTCTCCGTCCCGGGACTAGCGGGGGCGTTAGCACAGATACGCAGTATTTT
CASSFLRPGTSGGVSTDTQYF
>-|TRBJ1-5|TRBV5-8|-
TGTGCCACACGGGCCCGGGGGGCCGGGCAGCCCCAGCATTTT
CATRARGAGQPQHF